The 11 T cell receptor beta chains reported below all come from one sample, sequenced in a study of radiation and T cells in renal cell carcinoma. Documented time point: blood 4 weeks post-SBRT, at nephrectomy. Indicated treatment: 15 Gy SBRT to primary tumor, nephrectomy 4 weeks later. Repertoires were generated with immunoSEQ multiplex PCR, while TCRdb's copy carries only in-frame clones and drops some. Of about 78,000 clones listed, about 89% are singletons. Here the sequenced sample was blood, taken from a patient whose treatment included radiotherapy and nephrectomy. The receptors here all came from a woman aged 70-85 years with renal cell carcinoma.

The chain combines TRBV27 with TRBJ2-3; 7 bases map to TRBD2. Per the germline V gene, CDR1 is MNHEY and CDR2 is SMNVEV (reference sequence). Unmatched junction bases numbered 2, after V lost 8 bases and J lost 3 bases. The CDR3 totals 12 residues. In DNA form, the CDR3 reads TGTGCCAGCGGGCGGGGGACAGATACGCAGTATTTT. This gives the protein CASGRGTDTQYF.

This rearrangement joins TRBV5-1 to TRBJ1-4, with TRBD1 matching over 8 bases. Germline CDR1 reads SGHRS; CDR2 reads YFSETQ. The trim removed 3 bases at V and 4 bases at J, leaving 2 bases unmatched. The CDR3 is 14 amino acids. The CDR3 DNA reads TGCGCCAGCAGCTCGACAGGGGTTAATGAAAAACTGTTTTTT. This gives the protein CASSSTGVNEKLFF.

The chain carries TRBV4-3 and TRBJ2-3; D is perhaps TRBD2 (6 bases). The germline V gene encodes CDR1 LGHNA and CDR2 YSLEER. Trimming stripped 4 bases from V and 2 bases from J, with 19 bases between. This CDR3 is 17 amino acids long. The CDR3 sequence is CASSRGGASRYTDTQYF. The CDR3 DNA reads TGCGCCAGCAGCCGAGGAGGGGCTAGCCGATACACAGATACGCAGTATTTT.

The chain has TRBV7-9 and TRBJ2-7, with 8 bases aligning to TRBD2. The ends lost 5 bases at V and 7 bases at J; junction bases unmatched: 10. CDR3 size: 14 residues. Germline V gene sequence: CDR1 SEHNR, CDR2 FQNEAQ (reference sequence). The CDR3 loop reads CASSPLAGKGEQYF. The CDR3 DNA follows: TGTGCCAGCAGCCCCTTAGCGGGGAAAGGTGAGCAGTACTTC.

The V and J genes are TRBV9 and TRBJ2-5; D unresolved. Germline assignment: CDR1 SGDLS and CDR2 YYNGEE. V was cut by 6 bases and J by 4 bases, with 16 bases left in between. The CDR3 has 14 residues. This chain's CDR3 is CASTLSAWGETQYF. CDR3 in DNA: TGTGCCAGCACCTTATCGGCATGGGGAGAGACCCAGTACTTC.

This clone was seen only a few times. V is TRBV19 and J is TRBJ1-4, with D hard to call. This CDR3 spans 12 amino acids. Germline V gives CDR1 LNHDA, CDR2 SQIVND (reference sequence). The V end lost 5 bases, the J end lost 11 bases, and 12 bases lay between the germline ends. CDR3 sequence (DNA): TGTGCCAGTAGTGTTCGAGGCAGGAAACTGTTTTTT. Its protein product is CASSVRGRKLFF.

This chain's CDR3 is CASSRPGTVLEQYF. The CDR3 nucleotides are TGTGCCAGCAGTCGCCCCGGGACGGTTTTGGAGCAGTACTTC. The rearrangement joins TRBV6-6 to TRBJ2-7, with D perhaps TRBD1 or TRBD2 (5 bases each). V was trimmed by 5 bases and J by 7 bases, leaving 18 bases between them. Germline assignment: CDR1 MNHNY and CDR2 SVGAGI (reference sequence). The CDR3 covers 14 residues.

CDR3 protein: CASSLGSVRKEKLFF. In nucleotides, the CDR3 is TGTGCCAGCAGCTTAGGGTCCGTTCGGAAAGAAAAACTGTTTTTT. This rearrangement joins TRBV7-8 to TRBJ1-4; D uncertain. Germline CDR1 and CDR2: SGHVS and FQNEAQ. Trimming shortened V by 1 base and J by 8 bases, and 14 bases separated the two germline ends. The CDR3 loop spans 15 amino acids.

The chain carries TRBV30 and TRBJ2-5; D possibly corresponds to TRBD1 (6 bases). CDR1 is GTSNPN and CDR2 is SVGIG in the germline V gene (reference sequence). CDR3 size: 13 residues. Trimming cost V 0 bases and J 7 bases, with 12 bases left between them. The chain's CDR3 is CAWSVGTSGTQYF. In nucleotides, the CDR3 is TGTGCCTGGAGTGTAGGGACATCCGGGACCCAGTACTTC.

The chain carries TRBV28 and TRBJ1-5, with D maybe TRBD1 (5 bases). Trimming stripped 2 bases from V and 3 bases from J, with 8 bases between. The CDR3 has 14 residues. CDR1 is MDHEN, CDR2 SYDVKM, per germline. CDR3 coding DNA: TGTGCCAGCAGTTTAGGGGGTTCCAATCAGCCCCAGCATTTT. As protein: CASSLGGSNQPQHF.

In this sample, this clone turned up once. CDR3 sequence (DNA): TGCGCCAGCAGCCCCGTGGCGACGAACACCGGGGAGCTGTTTTTT. Its protein is CASSPVATNTGELFF. This sequence joins TRBV5-1 and TRBJ2-2; D gene ambiguous. Trimming pared 4 bases from V and 0 bases from J, leaving 10 bases between. Germline V gene sequence: CDR1 SGHRS, CDR2 YFSETQ. CDR3 length: 15 amino acids.